This TCR beta chain appears in the sequencing data of a study of neoadjuvant nivolumab and ipilimumab in lung cancer. General study points: Pretherapy blood TCR richness correlated positively with resected tumor richness. A small number of samples were TCR sequenced. From pretherapy to surgery, tumor richness and clonality rose with dual therapy.

Generated by immunoSEQ multiplex PCR, the TCRdb table keeps only in-frame clones and is missing some. Of 39,000 or so clones in the sample, about 91% are singletons; the top ten hold approximately 3.3%. As regards this clone: Its specificity is unknown.

Sequenced here: peripheral blood, sampled before neoadjuvant nivolumab, alone or with ipilimumab. The sequence derives from an adult with non-small cell lung cancer.

The CDR3 DNA reads TGTGCCTGGAAACGGGTCGCCTACGAGCAGTACTTC. Its translation: CAWKRVAYEQYF. The V call is TRBV30, the J call TRBJ2-7; D not certain. Germline V gives CDR1 GTSNPN, CDR2 SVGIG (reference sequence). V dropped 4 bases and J dropped 2 bases, with 9 bases sitting between them. The CDR3 has 12 amino acids.